This T cell receptor (beta chain) was observed in a study of T cell repertoires in cytomegalovirus infection. Study-level information: Based on public TCR beta signatures, there were indications of CMV infection and of a matching HLA type. Study-wide results and caveats: CMV-specific HLA-C-restricted TCR beta clonotypes dominated the ex vivo response. Adding up the frequency of public TCR beta families identified people who carried CMV plus the relevant HLA.

This clonotype was recorded at least ten times. Its target is not known. Via MiXCR, TCRdb re-called the reads, giving one row per CDR3 protein. The data contain about 180,000 distinct CDR3 sequences, approximately 15% of them singletons. Trimming removed 4 bases from V and 6 bases from J; junction bases left unmatched: 5. The germline V gene encodes CDR1 SGHTA and CDR2 FQGNSA. The CDR3 consists of 14 residues. This receptor was identified in a human donor in good health (CMV status not recorded). Some clones in this sample may be carry-over from other donors' samples. The J gene is TRBJ1-2, the V gene TRBV7-2; 10 nucleotides line up with TRBD1. Sample: PBMCs. The CDR3 loop is CASSSGQGIHGYTF. The CDR3, as DNA: TGTGCCAGCAGCTCGGGACAGGGGATCCATGGCTACACCTTC.